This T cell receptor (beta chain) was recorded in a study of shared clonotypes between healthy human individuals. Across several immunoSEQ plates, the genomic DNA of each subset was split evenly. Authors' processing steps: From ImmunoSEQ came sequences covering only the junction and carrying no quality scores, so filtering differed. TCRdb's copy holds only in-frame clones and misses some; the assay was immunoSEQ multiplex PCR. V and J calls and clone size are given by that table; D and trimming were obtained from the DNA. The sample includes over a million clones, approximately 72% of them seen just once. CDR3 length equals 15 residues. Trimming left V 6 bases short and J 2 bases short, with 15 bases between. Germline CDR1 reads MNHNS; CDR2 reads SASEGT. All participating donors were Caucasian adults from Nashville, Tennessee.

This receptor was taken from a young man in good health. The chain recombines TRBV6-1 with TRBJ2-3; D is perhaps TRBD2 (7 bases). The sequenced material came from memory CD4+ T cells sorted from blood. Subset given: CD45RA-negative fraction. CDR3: CASRGGGLYTDTQYF. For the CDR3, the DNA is TGTGCCAGCAGGGGAGGGGGACTCTACACAGATACGCAGTATTTT.